The clone carrying this T cell receptor (beta chain) was found many times. Antigen: not known. The germline gives CDR1 LGHDT, CDR2 YNNKEL (reference sequence). CDR3 size: 15 residues. Trimming shortened V by 4 bases and J by 1 base, and 13 bases separated the two germline ends. This sample was taken from a study of T-cell memory formation after mild COVID-19. Across the whole study: TCR clusters showed largely donor specificity.

TCRdb re-analysed the 5' RACE reads in MiXCR, keeping a single row per CDR3 protein. In the table there are about 320,000 distinct CDR3 sequences, about 13% of which are singletons. Study outcomes and limitations: Some clones that responded were present in memory (sampled pre-infection), which suggests cross-reactive memory joined. Shrinking CD4+ clones resided mostly in CM and EM, and CD8+ ones in EMRA. Day 15 to 85 contracting clones showed balanced CD4/CD8; day 15 to 37 expanders favored CD4+.

Sequencing was carried out using PBMCs or a T cell subset sorted from them (not recorded which). V usage is TRBV3-1 and J usage is TRBJ2-5; tentatively, D is TRBD2 (6 bases). This clonotype was obtained from a young man who had mild COVID-19 (a few samples of this study predate the infection). Cell type and time point are not known. CDR3 protein: CASSPSGGTQETQYF. The CDR3 DNA reads as TGTGCCAGCAGCCCAAGCGGAGGGACCCAAGAGACCCAGTACTTC.